The entry that follows covers one T cell receptor (beta chain) sequence. This specimen comes from a study of blood T cell repertoires in COVID-19. About the study: Acute-phase and convalescent COVID-19 samples originated in the United States, Italy and Spain.

CDR3 length equals 15 residues. Germline V gene sequence: CDR1 SEHNR, CDR2 FQNEAQ (reference sequence). V trimming: 2 bases; J trimming: 0 bases; junction bases outside the gene matches: 0. Under the authors' procedure: It was from reference gene primer amplification that nucleated cell counts were estimated. TCRdb keeps only in-frame clones here, not all; method: immunoSEQ multiplex PCR. V, J and clone size were drawn from that table, and D and trimming were deduced from the DNA. Among 150,000 to 200,000 clones, 65% to 90% were seen once, and the ten largest hold under 6.5%. The sequenced sample was PBMCs or T cells enriched from blood (not recorded which). The chain uses TRBV7-9 and TRBJ2-3; 9 nucleotides match TRBD2. The sequence was collected from a woman aged 60-75 years with acute COVID-19. The CDR3 sequence: CASSLTSGSTDTQYF. The CDR3 nucleotides read TGTGCCAGCAGCTTAACTAGCGGGAGCACAGATACGCAGTATTTT.